This record concerns one TCR beta chain sequence. Its antigen has not been determined. The germline gene is not matched at one end of the junction; a read error may be the cause. This specimen comes from a study of cytomegalovirus exposure and HLA in healthy donors (dated by TCRdb to about 2017). A note on the overall study: In an earlier analysis of approximately 500 of the donors, about 270 Gb of sequence data and just under 120 million unique TCR beta sequences from 150 million to 200 million T cells were reported. Around 330 gigabases of sequencing data and about 92 million unique TCR sequences made up an early release that covered nearly 650 HLA-typed donors. The genetic ancestry cluster associated with self-reported Caucasian donors included 81% of the 398 genotyped donors. The study aimed to test whether signatures of past pathogen exposure could be identified by cataloging public T cell receptors. Using immunosequencing, the study profiled T cell repertoires from fewer than 850 subjects and related those repertoires to cytomegalovirus serostatus. Besides the first cohort of hundreds of subjects, a separate validation cohort made up of around 120 different subjects was used. High-throughput TCR immunosequencing, statistical association of individual TCRs with disease status, and machine learning were combined to predict cytomegalovirus infection status. A later analysis re-analyzed previously published TCR beta repertoires from 500 to 700 donors and added high-resolution HLA genotyping to study TCR occurrence patterns. Rather than drawing on any new phenotypic data, the later analysis identified candidate immune exposures from TCR beta sequences and the way those sequences occurred across donors. To decide whether each TCR beta V gene segment behaved as functional or pseudogenic, an earlier analysis of some 570 of the donors relied on high-throughput TCR beta sequencing. Donor age, sex, ethnicity and CMV serostatus were compiled together with the repertoire data. Genome-wide SNP genotypes for about 55% of the roughly 670 donors were used in a later genetic analysis, which treated that subset as a discovery cohort. All discovery cohort repertoires had been generated on a single sequencing platform. Both class I and class II loci were covered by HLA typing, at four-digit resolution. Typing coverage differed by locus: A, B, C, DRB1 and DQB1 were typed in about 620-630 donors, DQA1 in roughly 500, DPA1 in approximately 610, and DPB1 in about 450. Four or five DR-DQ haplotypes were handled as single units for association and clustering, since linkage in the cohort was strong. On average, roughly 250,000 unique TCR beta nucleotide sequences were sequenced per donor among roughly 430 genotyped donors of the cohort, with roughly 19% of those sequences being non-productive.

Receptor libraries were prepared by the immunoSEQ multiplex PCR assay. For the multiplex PCR, a mixture combining 60 forward primers for TCR Vbeta segments and 13 reverse primers for TCR Jbeta segments was used. Amplification of the CDR3 region of rearranged TCR beta genes was performed with a multiplex PCR assay on genomic DNA. On the Illumina HiSeq System, the amplified TCR beta libraries were sequenced as 87-base-pair reads. Processing in the source paper ran as follows. A later analysis tallied around 82 million unique TCR beta chains across the 666 repertoires, and around 12 million of those chains were shared by two or more donors. To remove PCR and sequencing errors, raw reads were error-corrected and collapsed into unique sequences using a nearest-neighbor algorithm that merged closely related sequences. V, D and J gene segments were assigned by aligning CDR3 sequences to IMGT reference sequences. For a sequence to be retained, a match of at least six nucleotides was required to both a V gene segment and a J gene segment. Rearrangements were called productive when the CDR3 lacked stop codons and stayed in frame with V and J; all others were non-productive. CDR3 was defined according to IMGT convention as the region running from the second conserved V-encoded cysteine to the conserved J-encoded phenylalanine. Sequences without an unambiguous match to a single V gene segment were excluded from the earlier analysis of a few hundred of the donors. An earlier analysis of 550 to 650 of the donors classified V segments as functional when productive rearrangements were above 56.7% and as segregating when the standard deviation between donors was above 5%. A statistical classification framework was built to diagnose cytomegalovirus status from the catalog of TCR beta chain sequences. In a later analysis, TCR nucleotide sequences were compared against IMGT/GENE-DB human TR gene sequences so that V and J genes could be assigned. A later analysis assigned CDR3 sequences and most-parsimonious VDJ recombination scenarios with the TCRdist pipeline. In a later analysis, each TCR beta chain was defined by its CDR3 amino acid sequence together with its V-gene family, and reads lacking a unique V-gene family were excluded. A later analysis removed 550 to 700 highly shared, low-generation-probability nucleotide sequences to deal with suspected cross-contamination and a sequencing artifact. A later analysis calculated a clonal expansion index for each public chain from normalized within-repertoire ranks of inferred template counts. Generation probabilities in a later analysis came from a VDJ recombination model fitted to out-of-frame rearrangements, and those results were checked against IGoR. In a later analysis, TCR-TCR, TCR-HLA and TCR-CMV co-occurrence was scored with hypergeometric tests, and a repertoire-size bias correction was applied to TCR pairs. To estimate false discovery rates, a later analysis permuted the HLA or CMV assignments 20 times. In a later analysis, co-occurring TCRs were grouped with DBSCAN, and TCRdist sequence similarity was added when clustering was performed within HLA-allele-positive subsets. Co-occurrence clustering excluded repertoires with fewer than 30,000 or more than 120,000 public chains, plus five with anomalous nucleotide sharing. The source is immuneACCESS, and TCRdb retained only in-frame sequences with V and J called. Part of the clones is not carried over; for the studies checked, unresolved V genes explain less than half of this, and the remainder is unexplained. D and trimming were read from the DNA, whereas the V and J calls and clone size are those reported in that table. The sample table records about 90,000 clones; 67% of these occur just once. The ten largest make up roughly 2% of the sample.

The cohort was made up of 650 to 700 healthy bone marrow donors. All cohort members were sampled while nominally healthy, although unrecorded immune exposures were likely present. The donor was CMV seronegative and belonged to the group of around 400 seronegative cohort members. Each donor provided a peripheral blood sample, and peripheral blood mononuclear cells were used for TCR beta sequencing. Genomic DNA extraction from the blood cell samples was performed with the Qiagen DNeasy Blood Extraction Kit. What the work shows at the level of the full study, not this receptor alone: A later genetic analysis associated a missense DCLRE1C variant with V-gene and J-gene trimming of TCR beta chains, and an independent cohort replicated the association. In both the original and validation cohorts, the classifier was reported to diagnose cytomegalovirus status with high specificity and sensitivity. A later analysis found that TCR association rates varied across HLA loci, with DRB1 alleles showing the most associated TCRs and HLA-C alleles the fewest. In a later analysis, HLA-associated TCR beta chains showed more clonal expansion and lower generation probabilities than non-associated chains that were equally common. CMV serostatus was the only immune exposure information available for the cohort. Linkage disequilibrium might explain the correlated functional status among segregating V segments, but an unknown experimental factor could not be excluded. A further reported finding was that TCR beta sequences accurately predicted the HLA-A and HLA-B alleles for most subjects in the first cohort. Across donors, most TCR sequences were observed very rarely, whereas some public TCRs were present in many individuals. A few of the identified cytomegalovirus-associated TCR beta chains were confirmed in vitro to be specific for cytomegalovirus antigens. Specific HLA alleles were associated with about 17,000 TCR beta sequences at a false discovery rate of 0.05 in a later analysis. When HLA alleles, especially DR and DQ, strongly co-occurred, TCR associations were difficult to assign to individual alleles. Over 15 rarely observed V segments, including chromosome 9 orphons, were excluded from the earlier analysis of several hundred of the donors because counts were too low. According to a later genetic analysis, donors in an Asian-associated ancestry cluster had fewer N-insertions in productive TCRs than the approximately 650-donor mean. Only TCR beta chains were sequenced in this cohort, and the absence of alpha or paired-chain data limited detectable features. A total of 150 or so TCR beta chains were listed by the study as associated with cytomegalovirus. In a later analysis, several top co-occurrence clusters were reported to appear linked to parvovirus B19, influenza, CMV and Epstein-Barr virus. HLA typing was unavailable for some donors at each locus, so association tests used only the typed subset. Because the 87-base-pair reads could not distinguish some IMGT-functional V segments, including TRBV6-2 and TRBV6-3, those segments were excluded. Broadly in line with IMGT annotations, most TCR beta V segments showed up in productive rearrangements about 87% or about 30% of the time in an earlier analysis of approximately 600 of the donors. According to the authors, the approach could potentially be generalized to other disease states and immunological phenotypes. A cluster of highly shared sequence variants was judged likely to be a technical artifact of the sequencing pipeline. Sequencing depth was assumed to be roughly uniform across donors in the presence/absence analyses, though that assumption may not hold. According to a later analysis, most CMV-associated TCR beta chains appeared to be HLA-restricted, and the HLA associations seemed to be driven largely by CMV exposure.

For CDR1 and CDR2, the germline V gene (reference sequence) lists SEHNR and FQNEAQ. Inclusive of the bounding cysteine and phenylalanine, the CDR3 is 12 residues long. Left in the record is the CDR3 DNA by itself, 36 bases read in frame from the first base. This chain joins TRBV7-9 to TRBJ1-1; the D gene cannot be named for sure. The sequenced sample consisted of PBMCs. The sequence was obtained from a man aged 25 to 40 in good health and CMV-seronegative. The CDR3 protein is CSSSFVLREAFF. The bases are TGTTCCAGCAGCTTTGTCTTGAGGGAAGCTTTCTTT.